This T cell receptor (beta chain) stems from a study of cytomegalovirus exposure and HLA in healthy donors. Regarding this clone: Antigen specificity is unknown.

Vbeta (60) and Jbeta (13) primers were used in the PCR. The assay was immunoSEQ multiplex PCR, and TCRdb's table has in-frame clones only and misses some. The sample consists of approximately 150,000 clones, 65% to 85% of them appearing once. Study-wide findings and caveats: Most TCR sequences proved rare, with some public TCRs found in many donors. Productive rates of about 90% or about 30% were seen for most TCR beta V segments in an earlier analysis.

This TCR was sampled from a man aged 45-60 years in good health and CMV-seropositive. The source material was PBMCs.

The CDR3 DNA follows: TGCGCCAGCAGCTTTCGGACAGGGGAACCCCGGGGAACTGAAGCTTTCTTT. Residues: CASSFRTGEPRGTEAFF. The chain recombines TRBV5-1 with TRBJ1-1, with 9 bases matching TRBD1. The CDR3 is made up of 17 amino acids. J was trimmed by 5 bases and V by 2 bases; bases with no gene match: 13. Germline CDR1 SGHRS, CDR2 YFSETQ.